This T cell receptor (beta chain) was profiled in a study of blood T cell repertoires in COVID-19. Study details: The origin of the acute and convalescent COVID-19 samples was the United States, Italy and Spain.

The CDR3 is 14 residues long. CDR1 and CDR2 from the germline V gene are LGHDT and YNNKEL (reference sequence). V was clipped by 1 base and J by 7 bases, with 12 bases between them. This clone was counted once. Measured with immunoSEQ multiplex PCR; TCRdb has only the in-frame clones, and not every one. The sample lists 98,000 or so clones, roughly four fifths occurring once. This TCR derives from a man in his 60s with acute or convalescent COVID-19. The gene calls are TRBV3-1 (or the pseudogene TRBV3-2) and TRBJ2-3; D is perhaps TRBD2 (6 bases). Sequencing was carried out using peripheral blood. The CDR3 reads CASSQGGAGNTQYF. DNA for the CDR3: TGTGCCAGCAGCCAAGGTGGGGCGGGGAATACGCAGTATTTT.